This T cell receptor (beta chain) was documented in a study of OX40 agonist ivuxolimab in advanced cancers. Study details: There were three patients with partial responses, one having hepatocellular carcinoma and two cutaneous melanoma.

TCRdb keeps only in-frame clones here, not all; method: immunoSEQ multiplex PCR. Of roughly 55,000 clones in the sample, roughly 86% are singletons; the top ten hold about 13%. The specimen was CD4+ or CD8+ T cells sorted from blood, collected in a trial of the OX40 agonist ivuxolimab. This TCR was sampled from an adult with an advanced solid tumor such as melanoma, head and neck, liver or kidney cancer.

The CDR3 is CATSIPLGVLSGNTIYF. CDR3 coding DNA: TGTGCCACCAGCATACCCCTTGGGGTTCTCTCTGGAAACACCATATATTTT. The gene calls are TRBV15 and TRBJ1-3, with D unclear. Germline V gene data show CDR1 as LNHNV and CDR2 as YYDKDF (reference sequence). The CDR3 spans 17 residues. The V end lost 4 bases, the J end lost 0 bases, and 16 bases lay between the germline ends.